A selection of T cell receptor beta chains follows, all from one sample in a study of blood T cell repertoires in COVID-19. Sequenced by immunoSEQ multiplex PCR; TCRdb stores in-frame clones only, minus some. The sample shows over 150,000 clones, about 80% of them seen only once. Material for sequencing was peripheral blood. The receptors were gathered from a woman aged 60-75 years with acute or convalescent COVID-19. Each CDR3 is given with its conserved first and last residue. Fields, in order: V gene, D gene, clone size, J gene, CDR3 DNA, CDR3 protein. D genes are given only for firm matches. Clone size is stated in some rows and not others, as once, few, many or a class when expanded.

TRBV19,TRBD1,-,TRBJ1-6,TGTGCCAGTAGCGGGACAGGGGGCTATTCACCCCTCCACTTT,CASSGTGGYSPLHF
TRBV19,-,-,TRBJ2-2,TGTGCCAGTAGCTTCCGACAACTTGGGGAGCTGTTTTTT,CASSFRQLGELFF
TRBV6-6,-,few,TRBJ1-6,TGTGCCAGCAGTGTTACAGGGAGAGACTCACCCCTCCACTTT,CASSVTGRDSPLHF
TRBV6-5,TRBD1,-,TRBJ2-2,TGTGCCAGCGGGACAGATACCGGGGAGCTGTTTTTT,CASGTDTGELFF
TRBV19,TRBD2,-,TRBJ2-3,TGTGCCAGTAGTCCACAGACTAGCGGGGGGGGTACGCAGTATTTT,CASSPQTSGGGTQYF
TRBV5-8,TRBD1,-,TRBJ1-5,TGTGCCAGCAGCTTGGGTGGGACACAGGGGGCAGTTCAGCCCCAGCATTTT,CASSLGGTQGAVQPQHF
TRBV19,-,few,TRBJ1-2,TGTGCCAGTAGTATCACCTTTCAGGACTATGGCTACACCTTC,CASSITFQDYGYTF
TRBV19,-,-,TRBJ1-1,TGTGCCAGTAGTATAGAGGGGGCTCAGAGGAACACTGAAGCTTTCTTT,CASSIEGAQRNTEAFF
TRBV21-1,-,-,TRBJ2-5,TGTGCCACCGATCGGTCAAGAGAGACCCAGTACTTC,CATDRSRETQYF
TRBV1,-,-,TRBJ2-7,TGCACCAGCAGCCAAAGGACTCCTTCCTCGGGTGCTTCCTACGAGCAGTACTTC,CTSSQRTPSSGASYEQYF
TRBV5-1,-,-,TRBJ1-4,TGCGCCAGCAGCTCACGCCAGGGAACAAATGAAAAACTGTTTTTT,CASSSRQGTNEKLFF
TRBV5-1,TRBD2,-,TRBJ2-1,TGCGCCAGCAGCTTGGGAGCCAGCGGGGGCTACAATGAGCAGTTCTTC,CASSLGASGGYNEQFF
TRBV19,TRBD1,-,TRBJ1-1,TGTGCCAGTACCTCAATCGACAGGGGTGAGTACACTGAAGCTTTCTTT,CASTSIDRGEYTEAFF
TRBV3-1/TRBV3-2,TRBD2,-,TRBJ2-1,TGTGCCAGCAGCCAACGGGGGGATGAGCAGTTCTTC,CASSQRGDEQFF
TRBV18,-,-,TRBJ1-5,TGTGCCAGCTCACCAGAGACAGCTAGCAATCAGCCCCAGCATTTT,CASSPETASNQPQHF
TRBV10-2,TRBD2,-,TRBJ2-5,TGCGCCAGCAGTGAGTCGAACGGCGGGGGGGGTCCCCAGTACTTC,CASSESNGGGGPQYF
TRBV7-7,-,-,TRBJ2-1,TGTGCCAGCAGCTTAGGGGGAGCCTCCTACAATGAGCAGTTCTTC,CASSLGGASYNEQFF
TRBV19,-,-,TRBJ1-6,TGTGCCAGTCAGCCTAGCTCCTATAATTCACCCCTCCACTTT,CASQPSSYNSPLHF
TRBV30,-,-,TRBJ1-1,TGTGCCTGGAGTGTCTCCCTGAGGGCTTTCTTT,CAWSVSLRAFF
TRBV3-1/TRBV3-2,TRBD1,-,TRBJ1-2,TGTGCCAGCAGCCCCCCCGGACAGGGCTATGGCTACACCTTC,CASSPPGQGYGYTF
TRBV27,TRBD2,-,TRBJ2-3,TGTGCCAGCAGTCCCACTAGCGGGGGTGGGATGTTGAATACGCAGTATTTT,CASSPTSGGGMLNTQYF
TRBV5-1,-,-,TRBJ2-2,TGCGCCAGCAGCTTGGATCCGGGGTCGAACACCGGGGAGCTGTTTTTT,CASSLDPGSNTGELFF
TRBV4-2,TRBD2,-,TRBJ2-3,TGTGCCAGCAAAAGGCTAGCGGGGGGGCCTAGCACAGATACGCAGTATTTT,CASKRLAGGPSTDTQYF
TRBV6-6,TRBD1,-,TRBJ1-2,TGTGCCAGCAGTTACTCCTCAGGGGGCTATAACTATGGCTACACCTTC,CASSYSSGGYNYGYTF
TRBV7-2,TRBD1,once,TRBJ1-2,TGTGCCAGCAGCTTATATGTCGGGACAGCCTATGGCTACACCTTC,CASSLYVGTAYGYTF
TRBV7-2,-,-,TRBJ1-1,TGTGCCAGCAGCTTAGCGGCGGCTATGAACACTGAAGCTTTCTTT,CASSLAAAMNTEAFF
TRBV28,-,-,TRBJ1-5,TGTGCCAGCAATGAGGCACATCGGGGAAAAGGGCAGCCCCAGCATTTT,CASNEAHRGKGQPQHF
TRBV28,-,once,TRBJ1-6,TGTGCCAGCAGTTTACGCGGTTCACCCCTCCACTTT,CASSLRGSPLHF
TRBV6-6,-,once,TRBJ1-2,TGTGCCAGCAGCCTTGTCTATGGCTACACCTTC,CASSLVYGYTF
TRBV3-1/TRBV3-2,-,-,TRBJ2-5,TGTGCCAGCAGCCGGGACTGGAAAGAGACCCAGTACTTC,CASSRDWKETQYF
TRBV5-3,-,-,TRBJ1-1,TGTGCCAGAAGCTTGGCGGGGAGTGAAGCTTTCTTT,CARSLAGSEAFF
TRBV5-4,TRBD2,-,TRBJ2-2,TGTGCCAGCAGCCGTGGGACTAGCGGGGCCACCGGGGAGCTGTTTTTT,CASSRGTSGATGELFF
TRBV6-4,-,-,TRBJ1-5,TGTGCCAGCAGTGCCCTTAGTCAGCCCCAGCATTTT,CASSALSQPQHF
TRBV6-5,TRBD2,-,TRBJ2-1,TGTGCCAGCAGTTACGTAGCGGGGCTCTACAATGAGCAGTTCTTC,CASSYVAGLYNEQFF
TRBV4-1,-,-,TRBJ1-4,TGCGCCAGCAGCCAAGACGTGACAAGGGGACTGGAAAAACTGTTTTTT,CASSQDVTRGLEKLFF
TRBV3-1/TRBV3-2,TRBD1,few,TRBJ1-1,TGTGCCAGCAGCCAACGGGCAGGGGGTCGGAACACTGAAGCTTTCTTT,CASSQRAGGRNTEAFF
TRBV5-1,TRBD1,-,TRBJ1-3,TGCGCCAGCAGCTTGGGGGACAGGGATTACTCTGGAAACACCATATATTTT,CASSLGDRDYSGNTIYF
TRBV6-5,TRBD1,-,TRBJ2-3,TGTGCCAGCAAATTAGGACAGGGCACCACAGATACGCAGTATTTT,CASKLGQGTTDTQYF
TRBV9,TRBD1,-,TRBJ2-1,TGTGCCAGCAGCGTCCGGGACAGGACCTACAATGAGCAGTTCTTC,CASSVRDRTYNEQFF
TRBV3-1/TRBV3-2,-,-,TRBJ2-2,TGTGCCAGCAGGTCAGGGATCGGGGAGCTGTTTTTT,CASRSGIGELFF
TRBV2,-,few,TRBJ1-5,TGTGCCAGCAACCCGGGAACAAATCAGCCCCAGCATTTT,CASNPGTNQPQHF
TRBV12-3/TRBV12-4,-,-,TRBJ1-4,TGTGCCAGCGGAGAGGCAGTGAGTCAAAAACTGTTTTTT,CASGEAVSQKLFF
TRBV30,-,-,TRBJ1-5,TGTGCCTGGAGTACCCGGAGCAATCAGCCCCAGCATTTT,CAWSTRSNQPQHF
TRBV6-5,-,-,TRBJ1-6,TGTGCCAGCAGTTACACAGGATGGAATTCACCCCTCCACTTT,CASSYTGWNSPLHF
TRBV6-2/TRBV6-3,-,-,TRBJ1-1,TGTGCCAGCAGTTATTGGGAGGGTTCCACTGAAGCTTTCTTT,CASSYWEGSTEAFF
TRBV2,TRBD2,-,TRBJ2-1,TGTGCCAGCAGAGAGACTAGCGTCGATGAGCAGTTCTTC,CASRETSVDEQFF
TRBV5-4,TRBD2,-,TRBJ2-7,TGTGCCAGCAGCCCAACGACGGGGGGGCCCTACGAGCAGTACTTC,CASSPTTGGPYEQYF
TRBV2,TRBD1,-,TRBJ1-2,TGTGCCAGCAGCCTCACCCTGACAGGGCCCTATGGCTACACCTTC,CASSLTLTGPYGYTF
TRBV29-1,-,-,TRBJ1-3,TGCAGCGTTGCTGTTGGGCGAGGAAACACCATATATTTT,CSVAVGRGNTIYF
TRBV29-1,TRBD1,-,TRBJ1-1,TGCAGCGTTACGGGGACAGCAGTGAACACTGAAGCTTTCTTT,CSVTGTAVNTEAFF
TRBV28,TRBD1,-,TRBJ1-2,TGTGCCAGCACGACAGGGGAAGTCAGCGGCTACACCTTC,CASTTGEVSGYTF
TRBV7-2,-,-,TRBJ2-7,TGTGCCAGCAGCCCTGGTCTGCGCGAGTCCTACGAGCAGTACTTC,CASSPGLRESYEQYF
TRBV2,-,-,TRBJ2-2,TGTGCCAGCCGGACAGTTGATGGTCACACCGGGGAGCTGTTTTTT,CASRTVDGHTGELFF
TRBV10-3,TRBD1,few,TRBJ1-2,TGTGCCCAAAGTCCCGGGACAGGGTACTATGGCTACACCTTC,CAQSPGTGYYGYTF